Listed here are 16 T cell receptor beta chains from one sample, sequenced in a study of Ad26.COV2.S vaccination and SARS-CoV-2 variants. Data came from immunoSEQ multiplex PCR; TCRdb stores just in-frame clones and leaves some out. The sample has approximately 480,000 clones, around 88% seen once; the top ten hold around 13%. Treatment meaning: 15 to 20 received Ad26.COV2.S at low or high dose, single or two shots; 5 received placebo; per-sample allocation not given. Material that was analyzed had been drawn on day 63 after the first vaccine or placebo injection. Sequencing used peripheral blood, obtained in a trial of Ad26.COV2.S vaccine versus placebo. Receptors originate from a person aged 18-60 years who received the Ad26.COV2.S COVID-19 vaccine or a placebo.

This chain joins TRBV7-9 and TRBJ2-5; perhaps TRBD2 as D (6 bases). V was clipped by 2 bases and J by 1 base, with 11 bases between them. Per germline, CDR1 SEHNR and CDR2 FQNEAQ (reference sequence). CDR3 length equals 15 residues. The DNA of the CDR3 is TGTGCCAGCAGCTTAAATCGACTAGGCCAAGAGACCCAGTACTTC. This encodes CASSLNRLGQETQYF.

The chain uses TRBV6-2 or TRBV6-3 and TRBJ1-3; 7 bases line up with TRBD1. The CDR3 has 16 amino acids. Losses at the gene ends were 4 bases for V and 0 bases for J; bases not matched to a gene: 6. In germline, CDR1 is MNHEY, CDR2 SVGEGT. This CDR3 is CASSFAGTASGNTIYF. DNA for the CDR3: TGTGCCAGCAGTTTTGCCGGGACAGCCTCTGGAAACACCATATATTTT.

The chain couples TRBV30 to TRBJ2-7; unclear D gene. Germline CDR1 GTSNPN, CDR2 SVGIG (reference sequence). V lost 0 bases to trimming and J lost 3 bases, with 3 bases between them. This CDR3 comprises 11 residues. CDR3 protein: CAWSVIYEQYF. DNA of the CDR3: TGTGCCTGGAGTGTAATCTACGAGCAGTACTTC. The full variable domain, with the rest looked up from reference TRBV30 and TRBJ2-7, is SQTIHQWPATLVQPVGSPLSLECTVEGTSNPNLYWYRQAAGRGLQLLFYSVGIGQISSEVPQNLSASRPQDRQFILSSKKLLLSDSGFYLCAWSVIYEQYFGPGTRLTVT.

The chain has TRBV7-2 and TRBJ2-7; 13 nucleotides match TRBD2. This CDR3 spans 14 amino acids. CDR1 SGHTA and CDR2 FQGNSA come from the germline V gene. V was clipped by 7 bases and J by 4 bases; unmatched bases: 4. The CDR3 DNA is TGTGCCAGCACCCGACTAGCGGGAGGTTACGAGCAGTACTTC. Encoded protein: CASTRLAGGYEQYF.

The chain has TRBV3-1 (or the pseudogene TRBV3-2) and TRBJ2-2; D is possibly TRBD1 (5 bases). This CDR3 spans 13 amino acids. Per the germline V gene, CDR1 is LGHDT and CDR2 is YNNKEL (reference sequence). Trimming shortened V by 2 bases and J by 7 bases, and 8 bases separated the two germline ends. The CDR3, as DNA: TGTGCCAGCAGCCAATCGCAGGGCGGGGAGCTGTTTTTT. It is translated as CASSQSQGGELFF.

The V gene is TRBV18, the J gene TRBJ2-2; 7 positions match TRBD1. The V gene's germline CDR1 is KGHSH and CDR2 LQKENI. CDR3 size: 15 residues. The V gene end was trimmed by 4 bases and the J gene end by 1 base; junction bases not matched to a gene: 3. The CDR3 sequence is CASSHRTGNTGELFF. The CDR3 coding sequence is TGTGCCAGCTCACACCGGACAGGGAACACCGGGGAGCTGTTTTTT. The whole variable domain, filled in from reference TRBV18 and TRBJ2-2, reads NAGVMQNPRHLVRRRGQEARLRCSPMKGHSHVYWYRQLPEEGLKFMVYLQKENIIDESGMPKERFSAEFPKEGPSILRIQQVVRGDSAAYFCASSHRTGNTGELFFGEGSRLTVL.

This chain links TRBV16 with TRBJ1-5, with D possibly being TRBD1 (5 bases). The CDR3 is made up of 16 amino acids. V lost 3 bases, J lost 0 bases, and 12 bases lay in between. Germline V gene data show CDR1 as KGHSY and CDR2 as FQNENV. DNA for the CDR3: TGTGCCAGCAGCCATGGGACGACATATAGCAATCAGCCCCAGCATTTT. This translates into CASSHGTTYSNQPQHF.

The CDR3: CASSQVTDEQYF. The CDR3 nucleotides read TGTGCCAGCAGCCAGGTCACGGACGAGCAGTACTTC. The V and J genes are TRBV6-6 and TRBJ2-7; D call uncertain. The CDR3 length is 12 residues. V lost 6 bases and J 5 bases, leaving 11 bases between the germline ends. The germline V gene has CDR1 MNHNY and CDR2 SVGAGI (reference sequence).

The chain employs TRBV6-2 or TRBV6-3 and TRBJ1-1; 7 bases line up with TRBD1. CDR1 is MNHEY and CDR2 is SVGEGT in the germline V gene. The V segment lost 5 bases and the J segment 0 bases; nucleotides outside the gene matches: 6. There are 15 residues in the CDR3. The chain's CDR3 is CASSGLGQLNTEAFF. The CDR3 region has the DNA TGTGCCAGCAGTGGCCTGGGACAGCTGAACACTGAAGCTTTCTTT.

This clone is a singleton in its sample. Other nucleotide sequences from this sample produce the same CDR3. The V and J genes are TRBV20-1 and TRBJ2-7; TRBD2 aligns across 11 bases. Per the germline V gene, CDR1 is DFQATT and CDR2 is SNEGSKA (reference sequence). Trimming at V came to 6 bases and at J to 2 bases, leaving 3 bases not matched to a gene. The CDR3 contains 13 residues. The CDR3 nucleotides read TGCAGTGCAAGTAGCGGGAGGGCCTACGAGCAGTACTTC. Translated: CSASSGRAYEQYF.

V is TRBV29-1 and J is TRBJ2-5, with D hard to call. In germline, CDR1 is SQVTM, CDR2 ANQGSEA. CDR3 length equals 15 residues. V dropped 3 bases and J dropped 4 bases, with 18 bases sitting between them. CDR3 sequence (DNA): TGCAGCGTTGAGTCAAGGTCCGACTCGCGAGAGACCCAGTACTTC. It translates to CSVESRSDSRETQYF.

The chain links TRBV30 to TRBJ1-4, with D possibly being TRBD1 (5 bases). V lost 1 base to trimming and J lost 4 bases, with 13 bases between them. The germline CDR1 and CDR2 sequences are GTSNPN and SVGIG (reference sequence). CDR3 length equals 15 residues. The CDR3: CAWSAPEGFNEKLFF. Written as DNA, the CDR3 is TGTGCCTGGAGTGCTCCTGAGGGGTTTAATGAAAAACTGTTTTTT. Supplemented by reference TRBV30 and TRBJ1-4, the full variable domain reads SQTIHQWPATLVQPVGSPLSLECTVEGTSNPNLYWYRQAAGRGLQLLFYSVGIGQISSEVPQNLSASRPQDRQFILSSKKLLLSDSGFYLCAWSAPEGFNEKLFFGSGTQLSVL.

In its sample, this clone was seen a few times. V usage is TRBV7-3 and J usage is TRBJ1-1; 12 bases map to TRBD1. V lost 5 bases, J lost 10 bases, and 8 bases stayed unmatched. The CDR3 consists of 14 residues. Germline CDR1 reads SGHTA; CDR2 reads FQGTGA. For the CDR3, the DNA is TGTGCCAGCAGCCCACGCGGGACAGGGGGCGCAGCTTTCTTT. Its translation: CASSPRGTGGAAFF.

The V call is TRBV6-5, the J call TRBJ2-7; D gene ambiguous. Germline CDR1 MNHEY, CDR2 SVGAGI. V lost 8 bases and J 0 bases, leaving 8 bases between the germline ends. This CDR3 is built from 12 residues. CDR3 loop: CASGDSSYEQYF. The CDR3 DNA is TGTGCCAGCGGGGATAGCTCCTACGAGCAGTACTTC.

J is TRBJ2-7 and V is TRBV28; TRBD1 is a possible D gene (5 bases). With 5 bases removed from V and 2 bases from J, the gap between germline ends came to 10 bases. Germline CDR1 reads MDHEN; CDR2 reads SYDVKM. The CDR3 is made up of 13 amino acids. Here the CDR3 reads CASSIRQTYEQYF. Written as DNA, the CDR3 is TGTGCCAGCAGTATAAGACAGACCTACGAGCAGTACTTC.

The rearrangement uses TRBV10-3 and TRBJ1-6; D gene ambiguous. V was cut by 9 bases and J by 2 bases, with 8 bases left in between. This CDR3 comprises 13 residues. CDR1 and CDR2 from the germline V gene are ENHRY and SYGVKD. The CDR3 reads CAITGTYNSPLHF. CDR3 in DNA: TGTGCCATAACCGGGACCTATAATTCACCCCTCCACTTT.